The rows below give T cell receptor beta chains drawn from one sample of a study of Graves' ophthalmopathy and Graves' hyperthyroidism. TCRdb independently ran MiXCR on the multiplex PCR reads; one entry per CDR3 protein. The repertoire holds approximately 330,000 distinct CDR3 sequences, with about 17% as singletons. Sequenced input: peripheral blood. Source of these receptors: an adult man with Graves' ophthalmopathy. The CDR3 runs from the conserved cysteine through the conserved F or W. D genes are given only for firm matches. Clone sizes are given selectively: once, few, many, or a class where the clone is expanded.

V	size	D	J	DNA	CDR3
TRBV7-3	many	TRBD1	TRBJ2-6	TGTGCCAGCAGCCCGACAGGGGTCTCCTTCTCTGGGGCCAACGTCCTGACTTTC	CASSPTGVSFSGANVLTF
TRBV12-3/TRBV12-4	many	-	TRBJ1-5	TGTGCCAGCAGTTTTGACAGTAGCAATCAGCCCCAGCATTTT	CASSFDSSNQPQHF
TRBV3-1	many	-	TRBJ1-1	TGTGCCAGCAGCCTAGCCGGCAGTAGCACTGAAGCTTTCTTT	CASSLAGSSTEAFF
TRBV20-1	many	TRBD2	TRBJ2-3	TGCAGTGTTGAGGGGCTAGCGGGAGGGGAGTTGAGTGTGGATACGCAGTATTTT	CSVEGLAGGELSVDTQYF
TRBV7-9	many	TRBD2	TRBJ2-7	TGTGCCAGCAGCTACCCTAGCGGAACCTACGAGCAGTACTTC	CASSYPSGTYEQYF
TRBV5-1	many	-	TRBJ2-2	TGCGCCAGCAGCCAGGACTCCTTCACCGGGGAGCTGTTTTTT	CASSQDSFTGELFF
TRBV28	-	-	TRBJ1-2	TGTGCCGTCCGGGACAAGTTCTATGGCTACACCTTC	CAVRDKFYGYTF
TRBV6-2/TRBV6-3	many	-	TRBJ1-1	TGTGCCAGCAGTTACATCTCCACTGAAGCTTTCTTT	CASSYISTEAFF
TRBV28	many	-	TRBJ1-1	TGTGCCAGCAGCGAAACTAGACCGGGTTCTGAAGCTTTCTTT	CASSETRPGSEAFF
TRBV4-1	many	TRBD1	TRBJ1-5	TGCGCCAGCAGCCAAGAGAGGGACAGAAATCAGCCCCAGCATTTT	CASSQERDRNQPQHF
TRBV2	many	TRBD1	TRBJ2-7	TGTGCCAGCAACCAGGGGGTGCAGTACTTC	CASNQGVQYF
TRBV5-1	many	-	TRBJ1-2	TGCGCCAGCGCCCGGGGCAGCACCTATGGCTACACCTTC	CASARGSTYGYTF
TRBV30	-	-	TRBJ2-2	TGTGCCTGGAGTTTCGGGGGAACCGGGGAGCTGTTTTTT	CAWSFGGTGELFF
TRBV5-1	many	-	TRBJ1-2	TGCGCCAGCAGCTTGGCCACAGCTCAAAACGGGGGCTACACCTTC	CASSLATAQNGGYTF
TRBV6-1	many	-	TRBJ2-7	TGTGCCAGCACGGGAACAGGGTTAGGCTACGAGCAGTACTTC	CASTGTGLGYEQYF
TRBV29-1	many	-	TRBJ1-1	TGCAGCGTTGCCTGGGGGAGGGGGGACACTGAAGCTTTCTTT	CSVAWGRGDTEAFF
TRBV6-5	many	TRBD2	TRBJ2-5	TGTGCCAGCAGTTACTCTATCCCTAGCGGCGGAAAAGAGACCCAGTACTTC	CASSYSIPSGGKETQYF
TRBV18	many	-	TRBJ2-6	TGTGCCAGCTCACCACCCGGTCCTGCCGGGGCCAACGTCCTGACTTTC	CASSPPGPAGANVLTF
TRBV27	many	-	TRBJ1-2	TGTGCCAGCAAGCTGGACGGCCTCTTAAACTATGGCTACACCTTC	CASKLDGLLNYGYTF
TRBV25-1	many	TRBD1	TRBJ2-7	TGTGCCAGCAGTGACCCCGGGACAGGGGGCGGCGAGCAGTACTTC	CASSDPGTGGGEQYF
TRBV10-3	many	-	TRBJ2-1	TGTGCCATCAGTGAGTCGGGGGGGCTCAACAATGAGCAGTTCTTC	CAISESGGLNNEQFF
TRBV20-1	many	TRBD2	TRBJ2-5	TGCAGTGCCGGGGGGGGTCGGGAGACCCAGTACTTC	CSAGGGRETQYF
TRBV4-1	many	-	TRBJ2-2	TGCGCCAGCAGCCAAGGACCGACTCTCACCGGGGAGCTGTTTTTT	CASSQGPTLTGELFF
TRBV6-2/TRBV6-3	many	-	TRBJ1-2	TGTGCCAGCAGTTACGCAGGGAGCTATGGCTACACCTTC	CASSYAGSYGYTF
TRBV7-3	many	TRBD1	TRBJ2-7	TGTGCCAGCAGCTTGGGGACAGGGCCGACCTACGAGCAGTACTTC	CASSLGTGPTYEQYF
TRBV27	many	-	TRBJ2-5	TGTGCCAGCAGTTTAGACCCACAGGGACGCCAAGAGACCCAGTACTTC	CASSLDPQGRQETQYF
TRBV11-2	-	-	TRBJ2-7	TGTGCCAGCAGCTGGCTTGGGCTCCTTGAGCAGTACTTC	CASSWLGLLEQYF
TRBV12-3/TRBV12-4	many	TRBD1	TRBJ1-5	TGTGCCTCCCGACAGGGGCTGAGCAATCAGCCCCAGCATTTT	CASRQGLSNQPQHF
TRBV6-2/TRBV6-3	many	-	TRBJ2-2	TGTGCCAGCAGTTATCGACGGACGAACACCGGGGAGCTGTTTTTT	CASSYRRTNTGELFF
TRBV5-1	many	-	TRBJ2-2	TGCGCCAGCAGCTTTAGGGCCCTCACCGGGGAGCTGTTTTTT	CASSFRALTGELFF
TRBV3-1	many	-	TRBJ1-6	TGTGCCAGCAGCCAAGATTACAGTGTCTTGAATTCACCCCTCCACTTT	CASSQDYSVLNSPLHF
TRBV20-1	many	TRBD2	TRBJ2-5	TGCAGTGCGACTAGCGGGGCCCAAGAGACCCAGTACTTC	CSATSGAQETQYF
TRBV2	many	-	TRBJ1-1	TGTGCCAGCAGGGGAAAGTCTGAAGCTTTCTTT	CASRGKSEAFF
TRBV7-8	few	TRBD2	TRBJ2-2	TGTGCCAGCAGCCCGCGGACTAGCGGGAGAGGCGGGGAGCTGTTTTTT	CASSPRTSGRGGELFF
TRBV12-3/TRBV12-4	many	TRBD1	TRBJ2-7	TGTGCCAGCGGAGGAGGGACAGGGTTCTACGAGCAGTACTTC	CASGGGTGFYEQYF
TRBV28	many	-	TRBJ2-7	TGTGCCAGCAGTGTTACAGGTACCTACGAGCAGTACTTC	CASSVTGTYEQYF
TRBV7-6	many	TRBD2	TRBJ2-7	TGTGCCAGCAGCCGTCCTTACGGGACTAGCGTGGACGAGCAGTACTTC	CASSRPYGTSVDEQYF
TRBV11-1	many	TRBD1	TRBJ1-2	TGTGCCAGCAGCGGGGGACAGGAAAACTATGGCTACACCTTC	CASSGGQENYGYTF
TRBV11-2	many	TRBD1	TRBJ2-7	TGTGCCAGCAGCTTATCAGGGGGACCTACCTACGAGCAGTACTTC	CASSLSGGPTYEQYF
TRBV6-4	many	TRBD2	TRBJ2-7	TGTGCCAGCAAACCTGGAGGGGGCGAGGGACTAGCGGGACACGAGCAGTACTTC	CASKPGGGEGLAGHEQYF
TRBV7-9	many	-	TRBJ2-5	TGTGCCAGCAGCTTTTGGAGGGGGGAAGGGGAGACCCAGTACTTC	CASSFWRGEGETQYF
TRBV6-5	-	-	TRBJ1-3	TGTGCCAGCAGTTTGGGAGGTGGCAACTCTGGAAACACCATATATTTT	CASSLGGGNSGNTIYF
TRBV6-1	-	TRBD1	TRBJ2-5	TGTGCCAGCATCTGGTCGGACAGGGTGGGTCCGGAGACCCAGTACTTC	CASIWSDRVGPETQYF
TRBV6-1	few	-	TRBJ1-5	TGTGCCAGCGTGAGGGCAGGGGCCCCGCGAGGGCCCCAGCATTTT	CASVRAGAPRGPQHF
TRBV6-1	many	-	TRBJ1-2	TGTGCCAGCAGTGAAGCGACGGGTAGGATTGGCTACACCTTC	CASSEATGRIGYTF
TRBV20-1	many	-	TRBJ1-1	TGCAGTGCTAGGTCGGGGAACACTGAAGCTTTCTTT	CSARSGNTEAFF
TRBV18	many	TRBD1	TRBJ1-6	TGTGCCAGCTCACCGGACAGGGGGGAAACTCCCCTCCACTTT	CASSPDRGETPLHF
TRBV27	many	-	TRBJ2-7	TGTGCCAGCAGTTTACAATCGGGACACAGGGCCCGCGAGCAGTACTTC	CASSLQSGHRAREQYF
TRBV4-2	many	-	TRBJ1-5	TGTGCCAGCAGCCAAGATGAGGTCAATCAGCCCCAGCATTTT	CASSQDEVNQPQHF
TRBV6-5	many	-	TRBJ2-3	TGTGCCAGCAGTCCTAGACGCCTTATGGGAGATACGCAGTATTTT	CASSPRRLMGDTQYF
TRBV3-1	many	-	TRBJ1-2	TGTGCCAGCAGCCAAGATCAAGAGGGCCCTTACACCTTC	CASSQDQEGPYTF
TRBV5-1	-	TRBD2	TRBJ2-7	TGCGCCAGCACCGCCGGGACTAGCGCCTACGAGCAGTACTTC	CASTAGTSAYEQYF
TRBV6-1	-	-	TRBJ2-2	TGTGCCAGCAGGAAGGTAGTAGGTGACTTAGCGAACACCGGGGAGCTGTTTTTT	CASRKVVGDLANTGELFF
TRBV25-1	many	TRBD1	TRBJ2-5	TGTGCCAGCAGTGAAGCCAGGGGGCAAGAGACCCAGTACTTC	CASSEARGQETQYF
TRBV6-2/TRBV6-3	many	-	TRBJ2-7	TGTGCCACCGGGTATTCCTACGAGCAGTACTTC	CATGYSYEQYF
TRBV7-8	few	-	TRBJ2-1	TGTGCCAGCATCGCGGTCCTTGGGGGGCAGTTCTTC	CASIAVLGGQFF
TRBV2	many	-	TRBJ2-5	TGTGCCAGCAGCAAATTTACGTCGGAGGAGACCCAGTACTTC	CASSKFTSEETQYF
TRBV12-3/TRBV12-4	many	TRBD1	TRBJ1-5	TGTGCCAGCAGTTTAGTTACACAGGGGAGTCAGCCCCAGCATTTT	CASSLVTQGSQPQHF
TRBV6-1	many	-	TRBJ1-2	TGTGCCAGCAGTGAAGACATCAGTATCTATGGCTACACCTTC	CASSEDISIYGYTF
TRBV9	many	-	TRBJ1-1	TGTGCCAGCAGCGTAGGCATTCATGACGTTTTCGCTGAAGCTTTCTTT	CASSVGIHDVFAEAFF